A selection of T cell receptor beta chains follows, all from one sample in a study of beta chain features in type 1 diabetes. Assay: immunoSEQ multiplex PCR; the TCRdb copy retains only in-frame clones and omits some. The table shows 120,000 to 150,000 clones, with about 44% occurring only once. The sample consisted of Tregs from blood. Every receptor here comes from a man aged 18 to 29 in good health. The CDR3 runs from the conserved cysteine through the conserved F or W. Fields, in order: V gene, J gene, D gene, clone size, CDR3 protein, CDR3 DNA. The D gene is left open where the match is weak. Not all rows give a size; the values are once, few, many and, for expanded clones, a class.

v_call: TRBV4-1; j_call: TRBJ2-2; d_call: NA; clone_size: few; cdr3_aa: CASSQAWRGGTGELFF; cdr3_nt: TGCGCCAGCAGCCAAGCATGGAGGGGAGGTACCGGGGAGCTGTTTTTT
v_call: TRBV2; j_call: TRBJ2-7; d_call: NA; clone_size: NA; cdr3_aa: CASSADNYEQYF; cdr3_nt: TGTGCCAGCAGCGCCGACAACTACGAGCAGTACTTC
v_call: TRBV5-6; j_call: TRBJ2-3; d_call: NA; clone_size: few; cdr3_aa: CASSLGGWDTQYF; cdr3_nt: TGTGCCAGCAGCTTGGGAGGGTGGGATACGCAGTATTTT
v_call: TRBV10-3; j_call: TRBJ2-4; d_call: TRBD1; clone_size: few; cdr3_aa: CATQGAPKNIQYF; cdr3_nt: TGTGCCACACAGGGGGCGCCCAAAAACATTCAGTACTTC
v_call: TRBV5-1; j_call: TRBJ2-1; d_call: TRBD2; clone_size: few; cdr3_aa: CASSLWGLAGFRVSYNEQFF; cdr3_nt: TGCGCCAGCAGCTTATGGGGACTAGCGGGATTTAGGGTCTCCTACAATGAGCAGTTCTTC
v_call: TRBV10-3; j_call: TRBJ2-1; d_call: TRBD2; clone_size: few; cdr3_aa: CATRLAGGHYNEQFF; cdr3_nt: TGTGCCACCAGACTAGCGGGAGGCCATTACAATGAGCAGTTCTTC
v_call: TRBV7-9; j_call: TRBJ2-7; d_call: NA; clone_size: few; cdr3_aa: CASSLMAGRIYEQYF; cdr3_nt: TGTGCCAGCAGCTTAATGGCAGGGCGCATCTACGAGCAGTACTTC
v_call: TRBV7-9; j_call: TRBJ2-7; d_call: NA; clone_size: once; cdr3_aa: CASSLLRSDEQYF; cdr3_nt: TGTGCCAGCAGCTTATTGAGGTCCGACGAGCAGTACTTC
v_call: TRBV7-8; j_call: TRBJ2-3; d_call: NA; clone_size: NA; cdr3_aa: CASSSYSGTDTQYF; cdr3_nt: TGTGCCAGCAGCTCATATAGCGGCACAGATACGCAGTATTTT
v_call: TRBV6-5; j_call: TRBJ2-1; d_call: NA; clone_size: NA; cdr3_aa: CASSIGGPLYNEQFF; cdr3_nt: TGTGCCAGCAGCATCGGCGGGCCACTATACAATGAGCAGTTCTTC
v_call: TRBV10-3; j_call: TRBJ2-7; d_call: TRBD1; clone_size: few; cdr3_aa: CATGQGGSYEQYF; cdr3_nt: TGTGCCACCGGACAGGGGGGCTCCTACGAGCAGTACTTC
v_call: TRBV6-4; j_call: TRBJ2-7; d_call: TRBD1; clone_size: NA; cdr3_aa: CASRAGQGAYEQYF; cdr3_nt: TGTGCCAGCAGGGCGGGACAGGGTGCCTACGAGCAGTACTTC
v_call: TRBV7-3; j_call: TRBJ2-2; d_call: TRBD2; clone_size: NA; cdr3_aa: CASSLTSGTSFRSGTGELFF; cdr3_nt: TGTGCCAGCAGCCTCACCTCCGGGACTAGCTTTAGGTCGGGCACCGGGGAGCTGTTTTTT
v_call: TRBV4-3; j_call: TRBJ1-2; d_call: TRBD1; clone_size: NA; cdr3_aa: CASSQIDRGRGYTF; cdr3_nt: TGCGCCAGCAGCCAAATAGACAGGGGACGAGGCTACACCTTC
v_call: TRBV7-9; j_call: TRBJ2-5; d_call: NA; clone_size: NA; cdr3_aa: CASSLGLLQETQYF; cdr3_nt: TGTGCCAGCAGCTTAGGACTCCTACAAGAGACCCAGTACTTC
v_call: TRBV27; j_call: TRBJ2-5; d_call: NA; clone_size: NA; cdr3_aa: CASSLSAHAGYQETQYF; cdr3_nt: TGTGCCAGCAGTTTATCGGCCCATGCAGGGTACCAAGAGACCCAGTACTTC
v_call: TRBV28; j_call: TRBJ1-1; d_call: TRBD1; clone_size: few; cdr3_aa: CASRYRGGNTEAFF; cdr3_nt: TGTGCCAGCAGGTACAGGGGTGGAAACACTGAAGCTTTCTTT
v_call: TRBV7-2; j_call: TRBJ2-5; d_call: NA; clone_size: few; cdr3_aa: CASSLPNDPRDF; cdr3_nt: TGTGCCAGCAGCTTACCCAATGACCCCCGGGACTTC
v_call: TRBV6-1; j_call: TRBJ1-2; d_call: NA; clone_size: NA; cdr3_aa: CASSEIVSYTF; cdr3_nt: TGTGCCAGCAGTGAAATCGTATCCTACACCTTC
v_call: TRBV29-1; j_call: TRBJ1-2; d_call: TRBD1; clone_size: NA; cdr3_aa: CSVDVVGQGFYGYTF; cdr3_nt: TGCAGCGTTGATGTCGTGGGACAGGGGTTTTATGGCTACACCTTC
v_call: TRBV6-1; j_call: TRBJ1-6; d_call: NA; clone_size: NA; cdr3_aa: CASSEARRGSPLHF; cdr3_nt: TGTGCCAGCAGTGAAGCGAGGAGGGGATCCCCCCTCCACTTT
v_call: TRBV7-2; j_call: TRBJ2-7; d_call: TRBD1; clone_size: NA; cdr3_aa: CASSLDRDSEQYF; cdr3_nt: TGTGCCAGCAGCTTAGACCGGGACAGCGAGCAGTACTTC
v_call: TRBV6-6; j_call: TRBJ1-1; d_call: TRBD1; clone_size: few; cdr3_aa: CASSFRDRGDTEAFF; cdr3_nt: TGTGCCAGCAGTTTTCGGGACAGGGGTGACACTGAAGCTTTCTTT
v_call: TRBV6-6; j_call: TRBJ2-2; d_call: TRBD1; clone_size: NA; cdr3_aa: CASSANRGRVTGELFF; cdr3_nt: TGTGCCAGCAGTGCAAACAGGGGGCGAGTCACCGGGGAGCTGTTTTTT
v_call: TRBV27; j_call: TRBJ2-3; d_call: TRBD1; clone_size: few; cdr3_aa: CASSPTGTGVADTQYF; cdr3_nt: TGTGCCAGCAGTCCAACCGGGACAGGGGTTGCAGATACGCAGTATTTT
v_call: TRBV4-2; j_call: TRBJ2-7; d_call: NA; clone_size: few; cdr3_aa: CASSQVSAGDTYEQYF; cdr3_nt: TGTGCCAGCAGCCAAGTTTCGGCAGGGGATACCTACGAGCAGTACTTC
v_call: TRBV29-1; j_call: TRBJ2-7; d_call: NA; clone_size: few; cdr3_aa: CSVLRDSYEQYF; cdr3_nt: TGCAGCGTGCTCAGGGACTCCTACGAGCAGTACTTC
v_call: TRBV6-6; j_call: TRBJ2-6; d_call: NA; clone_size: few; cdr3_aa: CASSPRGSGANVLTF; cdr3_nt: TGTGCCAGCAGTCCCCGGGGGTCTGGGGCCAACGTCCTGACTTTC
v_call: TRBV9; j_call: TRBJ2-1; d_call: TRBD2; clone_size: NA; cdr3_aa: CASSVGLAEGGEQFF; cdr3_nt: TGTGCCAGCAGCGTAGGACTAGCGGAGGGGGGTGAGCAGTTCTTC
v_call: TRBV9; j_call: TRBJ2-7; d_call: NA; clone_size: NA; cdr3_aa: CASSVGPRGRDYEQYF; cdr3_nt: TGTGCCAGCAGCGTAGGACCCCGCGGCAGGGACTACGAGCAGTACTTC
v_call: TRBV4-2; j_call: TRBJ2-7; d_call: TRBD2; clone_size: few; cdr3_aa: CASSQDEAGGPYEQYF; cdr3_nt: TGTGCCAGCAGCCAAGATGAGGCGGGGGGACCCTACGAGCAGTACTTC
v_call: TRBV7-3; j_call: TRBJ2-3; d_call: TRBD2; clone_size: NA; cdr3_aa: CASSSVTGGSATQYF; cdr3_nt: TGTGCCAGCAGCTCCGTAACGGGGGGGAGTGCTACGCAGTATTTT
v_call: TRBV28; j_call: TRBJ2-5; d_call: NA; clone_size: few; cdr3_aa: CASSFGRRETQYF; cdr3_nt: TGTGCCAGCAGTTTCGGCAGGCGTGAGACCCAGTACTTC
v_call: TRBV19; j_call: TRBJ2-1; d_call: NA; clone_size: NA; cdr3_aa: CASRATGGRKNYNEQFF; cdr3_nt: TGTGCCAGTAGGGCGACCGGGGGGCGGAAGAATTACAATGAGCAGTTCTTC
v_call: TRBV6-5; j_call: TRBJ1-2; d_call: NA; clone_size: NA; cdr3_aa: CASSYPGGYGYTF; cdr3_nt: TGTGCCAGCAGTTACCCGGGGGGCTATGGCTACACCTTC
v_call: TRBV5-1; j_call: TRBJ2-7; d_call: NA; clone_size: few; cdr3_aa: CASSSRFETGSYEQYF; cdr3_nt: TGCGCCAGCAGCTCCAGATTCGAGACAGGCTCCTACGAGCAGTACTTC
v_call: TRBV5-1; j_call: TRBJ2-3; d_call: NA; clone_size: NA; cdr3_aa: CASRSGTSTDTQYF; cdr3_nt: TGCGCCAGCAGGTCAGGGACTAGCACAGATACGCAGTATTTT